Listed here are 24 T cell receptor beta chains from one sample, sequenced in a study of beta chain features in type 1 diabetes. Sequenced material consisted of expressed TCRB transcripts (all of the isolated RNA was reverse transcribed). TCRdb keeps only in-frame clones here, not all; method: immunoSEQ multiplex PCR. The sample lists approximately 160,000 clones, about 9.8% occurring once. The sample comprised central memory CD4+ T cells from blood. All receptors come from a woman under 30 in good health.

CDR3 sequence reads: CASSQQFMNTEAFF. CDR3 nucleotide sequence: TGTGCCAGCAGCCAACAGTTCATGAACACTGAAGCTTTCTTT. V gene TRBV14 combines with J gene TRBJ1-1; D uncertain. This CDR3 comprises 14 residues. CDR1 and CDR2 from the germline V gene are SGHDN and FVKESK. The V gene lost 2 bases and the J gene lost 0 bases, with 7 bases spanning the gap.

The V call is TRBV5-4, the J call TRBJ2-7, with a weak D call TRBD1 (6 bases). CDR3 size: 15 residues. Trimming removed 4 bases at V and 3 bases at J, with 17 bases between. The germline V gene has CDR1 SGHNT and CDR2 YYREEE (reference sequence). In DNA, the CDR3 is TGTGCCAGCAGCCAGAGTGCTGGACAGAGCTACGAGCAGTACTTC. Translating it yields CASSQSAGQSYEQYF.

In this sample, this clone turned up a few times. Other DNA sequences of this sample code for an identical CDR3. The J gene is TRBJ2-5, the V gene TRBV5-1; possibly TRBD2 for D (6 bases). The V gene lost 1 base and the J gene lost 2 bases, with 9 bases spanning the gap. Germline V lookup: CDR1 SGHRS, CDR2 YFSETQ. There are 14 residues in the CDR3. CDR3 sequence (DNA): TGCGCCAGCAGCTTGTGGGGGAGGCAAGAGACCCAGTACTTC. It codes for CASSLWGRQETQYF.

This clone was seen ten or more times. The gene calls are TRBV7-3 and TRBJ2-1; 8 nucleotides line up with TRBD2. This CDR3 contains 17 residues. The germline gives CDR1 SGHTA, CDR2 FQGTGA. The trim removed 3 bases at V and 6 bases at J, leaving 13 bases unmatched. The CDR3 nucleotides are TGTGCCAGCAGCTTGGGTGAGGGAGCGGGAGAGTCCAATGAGCAGTTCTTC. Translation gives CASSLGEGAGESNEQFF.

This clone was seen only a few times. This chain uses TRBV18 with TRBJ1-2, with 9 bases matching TRBD1. V trimming: 5 bases; J trimming: 4 bases; junction bases outside the gene matches: 11. Germline CDR1 reads KGHSH; CDR2 reads LQKENI. This CDR3 is 16 amino acids long. CDR3 region: CASSSTGQGTGYGYTF. In DNA form, the CDR3 reads TGTGCCAGCTCATCTACGGGACAGGGTACAGGCTATGGCTACACCTTC.

In this sample, this clone turned up a few times. This rearrangement joins TRBV18 to TRBJ2-3, with 8 bases aligning to TRBD2. Germline values: CDR1 KGHSH, CDR2 LQKENI. V was clipped by 6 bases and J by 10 bases; unmatched bases: 9. The CDR3 sequence is 13 residues long. CDR3 loop: CASSVAGTDAQYF. The CDR3 DNA reads TGTGCCAGCTCGGTAGCGGGAACGGATGCGCAGTATTTT.

The genes are TRBV7-6 and TRBJ2-5, with 7 bases aligning to TRBD2. V shed 1 base and J 5 bases; nucleotides not matched to a gene: 13. The CDR3 is 17 residues long. CDR1 and CDR2 from the germline V gene are SGHVS and FNYEAQ. CDR3 amino acids: CASSLVRPSGGRETQYF. The CDR3 bases are TGTGCCAGCAGCTTAGTAAGGCCTAGCGGAGGACGGGAGACCCAGTACTTC.

The chain recombines TRBV4-3 with TRBJ1-1; the match to TRBD1 covers 7 bases. CDR3 length equals 15 residues. V lost 3 bases to trimming and J lost 0 bases; unmatched junction nucleotides: 4. The germline CDR1 and CDR2 sequences are LGHNA and YSLEER. CDR3 nucleotide sequence: TGCGCCAGCAGCCAGGACGGACAGGTGAACACTGAAGCTTTCTTT. This encodes CASSQDGQVNTEAFF.

The CDR3 reads CASSLRGGRSNTEAFF. The DNA for the CDR3 is TGTGCCAGCAGTTTAAGGGGGGGCAGATCGAACACTGAAGCTTTCTTT. This chain uses TRBV7-2 with TRBJ1-1, with D possibly matching TRBD1 (6 bases). The CDR3 contains 16 residues. Germline V gene sequence: CDR1 SGHTA, CDR2 FQGNSA. V was trimmed by 6 bases and J by 1 base, leaving 18 bases between them.

This clone was found many times. The chain is built from TRBV4-1 and TRBJ2-7; 9 bases match TRBD2. The germline V gene encodes CDR1 MGHRA and CDR2 YSYEKL. J lost 8 bases, V lost 3 bases, and 14 bases had no gene match. The CDR3 totals 16 residues. CDR3 residues: CASSQGGVREGSKQYF. The CDR3 DNA reads as TGCGCCAGCAGCCAGGGTGGTGTGCGGGAGGGCTCGAAGCAGTACTTC.

This clone was seen a handful of times. The rearrangement links TRBV5-8 to TRBJ1-2; TRBD1 aligns across 8 bases. The CDR3 loop spans 16 amino acids. Trimming at V came to 2 bases and at J to 2 bases, leaving 8 bases not matched to a gene. Germline V lookup: CDR1 SGHTS, CDR2 YDEGEE. The CDR3 sequence is CASSFRMGQENYGYTF. The CDR3 bases are TGTGCCAGCAGCTTCAGGATGGGACAGGAAAACTATGGCTACACCTTC.

This clone showed up many times. The V call is TRBV7-9, the J call TRBJ2-1; 10 nucleotides agree with TRBD2. This CDR3 has 16 residues. Trimming removed 4 bases from V and 3 bases from J; junction bases left unmatched: 6. Germline V gene data show CDR1 as SEHNR and CDR2 as FQNEAQ (reference sequence). The CDR3 DNA reads as TGTGCCAGCAGCTCCAATAGCGGGGGGTTCTACAATGAGCAGTTCTTC. Translated, it gives CASSSNSGGFYNEQFF.

This clone has more than one count but fewer than ten. The V call is TRBV7-2, the J call TRBJ2-7; no definite D call. Germline V lookup: CDR1 SGHTA, CDR2 FQGNSA. Trimming left V 3 bases short and J 4 bases short, with 10 bases between. The length of the CDR3 is 13 residues. CDR3 coding DNA: TGTGCCAGCAGCTTCCTGGGCAGGTACGAGCAGTACTTC. The encoded protein is CASSFLGRYEQYF.

Only a few counts were recorded for this clone. The chain joins TRBV7-3 to TRBJ2-3; TRBD2 aligns across 7 bases. In germline, CDR1 is SGHTA, CDR2 FQGTGA. CDR3 size: 16 residues. J lost 0 bases, V lost 5 bases, and 8 bases had no gene match. The CDR3 protein is CASSTGLVFSTDTQYF. The CDR3 DNA reads TGTGCCAGCAGCACCGGACTAGTCTTTAGCACAGATACGCAGTATTTT.

The rearrangement joins TRBV11-2 to TRBJ1-3; D possibly corresponds to TRBD1 (5 bases). V gave up 4 bases and J gave up 0 bases, with 13 bases separating them. This CDR3 is 16 amino acids long. Germline CDR1 is SGHAT and CDR2 is FQNNGV. CDR3 sequence: CASSSRADNSGNTIYF. The CDR3 coding sequence is TGTGCCAGCAGCTCCCGGGCGGACAACTCTGGAAACACCATATATTTT.

V and J are TRBV19 and TRBJ2-1, with D tentatively TRBD2 (6 bases). Trimming took 4 bases from V and 7 from J, leaving 17 bases between them. CDR1 is LNHDA, CDR2 SQIVND, per germline (reference sequence). This CDR3 has 15 amino acids. This chain's CDR3 is CASSTRRELLNEQFF. As DNA, the CDR3 is TGTGCCAGTAGTACGAGACGGGAGCTGTTGAATGAGCAGTTCTTC.

The chain is built from TRBV10-3 and TRBJ2-1, with D possibly matching TRBD2 (5 bases). The V gene lost 4 bases and the J gene lost 8 bases, with 21 bases spanning the gap. CDR3 length equals 16 residues. Germline loops: CDR1 ENHRY, CDR2 SYGVKD. CDR3 DNA sequence: TGTGCCATCAGTGCCGGAGGCGGCCAAATTGGGGATGAGCAGTTCTTC. Translation gives CAISAGGGQIGDEQFF.

This clone occurred a few times. The chain links TRBV19 to TRBJ2-1; 11 bases are a match to TRBD2. Germline CDR1 and CDR2: LNHDA and SQIVND (reference sequence). This CDR3 has 16 residues. With 7 bases clipped from V and 5 bases from J, the junction kept 10 bases outside the gene matches. In nucleotides, the CDR3 is TGTGCCAGTACCCTACCCCTAGCGGGGGGTAACAATGAGCAGTTCTTC. Protein sequence: CASTLPLAGGNNEQFF.

This clone appeared a few times. The chain is built from TRBV15 and TRBJ2-1, with 9 bases identical to TRBD2. The V gene end was trimmed by 3 bases and the J gene end by 3 bases; junction bases not matched to a gene: 3. Germline V CDR1 and CDR2: LNHNV, YYDKDF (reference sequence). The CDR3 covers 15 residues. The CDR3: CATSRRTSVYNEQFF. The CDR3 DNA follows: TGTGCCACCAGCAGGCGGACTAGCGTCTACAATGAGCAGTTCTTC.

The V gene is TRBV30, the J gene TRBJ2-2, with a tentative D call TRBD2 (5 bases). The germline CDR1 and CDR2 sequences are GTSNPN and SVGIG (reference sequence). This CDR3 is built from 15 residues. With 5 bases removed from V and 2 bases from J, the gap between germline ends came to 15 bases. For the CDR3, the DNA is TGTGCCTGGGAAAGCGGAGCCTTAAACACCGGGGAGCTGTTTTTT. Encoded protein: CAWESGALNTGELFF.

This clone has only a few counts. V is TRBV6-5 and J is TRBJ2-4; D remains ambiguous. The CDR3 loop spans 14 amino acids. With 5 bases removed from V and 8 bases from J, the gap between germline ends came to 16 bases. The germline V gene has CDR1 MNHEY and CDR2 SVGAGI. The CDR3 sequence: CASSESGPEDIQYF. The DNA of the CDR3 is TGTGCCAGCAGTGAATCGGGTCCGGAAGACATTCAGTACTTC.

The chain combines TRBV13 with TRBJ2-1; TRBD2 aligns across 7 bases. V dropped 0 bases and J dropped 5; count of bases not matched to a gene: 10. The V gene's germline CDR1 is PRHDT and CDR2 FYEKMQ (reference sequence). There are 17 residues in the CDR3. In DNA form, the CDR3 reads TGTGCCAGCAGCTTAGGCCCGTGGAGCGGGGCTAACAATGAGCAGTTCTTC. Its translation is CASSLGPWSGANNEQFF.

V is TRBV2 and J is TRBJ2-7, with TRBD1 as a possible D gene (6 bases). Between the trimmed V and J ends, which lost 2 bases and 4 bases, there was a span of 12 bases. The CDR3 has 14 amino acids. Germline V CDR1 and CDR2: SNHLY, FYNNEI. The chain's CDR3 is CASSEPRGVYEQYF. Written as DNA, the CDR3 is TGTGCCAGCAGTGAACCCAGGGGTGTGTACGAGCAGTACTTC.

The V and J genes are TRBV7-9 and TRBJ2-3, with TRBD2 identical over 8 bases. Germline loops: CDR1 SEHNR, CDR2 FQNEAQ (reference sequence). CDR3 length equals 15 residues. With V trimmed by 1 base and J by 4 bases, 4 bases remained unmatched. The CDR3 reads CASSLVSGGADTQYF. CDR3 sequence (DNA): TGTGCCAGCAGCTTAGTTTCCGGGGGGGCAGATACGCAGTATTTT.